The clone carrying this TCR beta chain was seen a few times. TCRdb re-derived calls from the 5' RACE reads in MiXCR, one entry per CDR3 protein. The profile shows around 310,000 distinct CDR3 sequences, 20% to 25% of them singletons. V was cut by 1 base and J by 4 bases, with 14 bases left in between. The CDR3 is 14 amino acids. Germline V gives CDR1 DFQATT, CDR2 SNEGSKA (reference sequence). These data belong to a study of T-cell memory formation after mild COVID-19. Study summary: There were largely donor-specific TCR clusters.

Source material: PBMCs or a T cell subset sorted from them (not recorded which). The origin of this receptor is a man aged 18 to 29 who had mild COVID-19 (a few samples of this study predate the infection). Cell type and time point are not known. This chain joins TRBV20-1 and TRBJ2-7; D may be TRBD2 (5 bases). CDR3 DNA: TGCAGTGCTAGAGCGGGATACCCACAATACGAGCAGTACTTC. Translating it yields CSARAGYPQYEQYF.